One sample yielded the 23 T cell receptor beta chains listed below, sequenced in a study of beta chain features in type 1 diabetes. Every bit of the isolated RNA underwent reverse transcription, so sequencing read expressed TCRB transcripts. Method: immunoSEQ multiplex PCR; TCRdb's copy keeps in-frame clones and lacks some. The sample has under 400,000 clones, 14% seen once. The sequenced sample was central memory CD4+ T cells from blood. All receptors come from a young man in good health.

This clone was detected ten times or more. The chain employs TRBV7-6 and TRBJ2-5; D gene uncertain. V lost 0 bases and J 2 bases, leaving 4 bases between the germline ends. Germline loops: CDR1 SGHVS, CDR2 FNYEAQ. The CDR3 is 13 amino acids. The CDR3 DNA reads as TGTGCCAGCAGCTTAGCACGGCAAGAGACCCAGTACTTC. It codes for CASSLARQETQYF.

In its sample, this clone was seen a few times. This chain joins TRBV19 and TRBJ2-1; either TRBD1 or TRBD2 may supply D (6 bases each). The germline CDR1 and CDR2 sequences are LNHDA and SQIVND (reference sequence). The V end lost 5 bases, the J end lost 7 bases, and 21 bases lay between the germline ends. The CDR3 runs 16 residues. DNA of the CDR3: TGTGCCAGTAGTGTCTTCGCGAGGGGGGTTATGAATGAGCAGTTCTTC. Amino acid sequence: CASSVFARGVMNEQFF. Full variable domain (rest looked up from reference TRBV19 and TRBJ2-1): DGGITQSPKYLFRKEGQNVTLSCEQNLNHDAMYWYRQDPGQGLRLIYYSQIVNDFQKGDIAEGYSVSREKKESFPLTVTSAQKNPTAFYLCASSVFARGVMNEQFFGPGTRLTVL.

The chain links TRBV5-4 to TRBJ2-5, with 11 positions matching TRBD1. This CDR3 contains 15 residues. The germline gives CDR1 SGHNT, CDR2 YYREEE (reference sequence). V gave up 7 bases and J gave up 5 bases; unmatched junction bases: 10. The CDR3 DNA sequence: TGTGCCAGCGAAGGACAGGGGGCAAGGGGGGAGACCCAGTACTTC. It encodes CASEGQGARGETQYF.

The V gene is TRBV7-2, the J gene TRBJ2-7; D gene uncertain. Between the trimmed V and J ends, which lost 3 bases and 3 bases, there was a span of 9 bases. This CDR3 spans 13 amino acids. Germline loops: CDR1 SGHTA, CDR2 FQGNSA. CDR3 sequence: CASSLAEIYEQYV. In nucleotides, the CDR3 is TGTGCCAGCAGCTTGGCGGAGATCTACGAGCAGTACGTC.

In this sample, this clone turned up once. The V and J genes are TRBV7-2 and TRBJ2-5; 8 bases match TRBD1. The CDR3 runs to 15 residues. CDR1 is SGHTA and CDR2 is FQGNSA in the germline V gene. V shed 5 bases and J 1 base; nucleotides not matched to a gene: 6. CDR3 DNA: TGTGCCAGCAGCCTTGACAGGGGACGCCAAGAGACCCAGTACTTC. Translation: CASSLDRGRQETQYF.

This clone has just a few counts. The sample contains more than one DNA sequence encoding this CDR3. V is TRBV11-3 and J is TRBJ1-5; D gene unclear. Germline CDR1 is SGHNT and CDR2 is YENEEA. The V and J ends lost 0 bases and 7 bases respectively, with 7 bases between them. This CDR3 spans 13 amino acids. The CDR3 DNA is TGTGCCAGCAGCTTAGAGGAGGGCCAGCCCCAGCATTTT. Its protein is CASSLEEGQPQHF.

This clone was seen more than once but under ten times. The chain couples TRBV18 to TRBJ2-7; weak D call: TRBD1 (7 bases). V was shortened by 6 bases and J by 6 bases, with 15 bases between the two germline ends. The germline V gene has CDR1 KGHSH and CDR2 LQKENI. This CDR3 comprises 13 residues. CDR3 in amino acids: CASSAGQRTEQYF. DNA for the CDR3: TGTGCCAGCTCCGCGGGACAGAGGACCGAGCAGTACTTC.

The sample holds a few counts of this clone. The rearrangement joins TRBV6-5 to TRBJ2-1; the match to TRBD2 covers 7 bases. Germline assignment: CDR1 MNHEY and CDR2 SVGAGI. This CDR3 region has 11 residues. V shed 5 bases, J shed 8 bases, and the junction held 0 bases outside the gene matches. The CDR3 here is CASSRGDEQFF. In DNA form, the CDR3 reads TGTGCCAGCAGTCGGGGGGATGAGCAGTTCTTC.

This clone was detected only a few times. The rearrangement links TRBV11-2 to TRBJ2-1; TRBD2 aligns across 10 bases. The germline CDR1 and CDR2 sequences are SGHAT and FQNNGV. V dropped 0 bases and J dropped 8; count of bases not matched to a gene: 13. The CDR3 is made up of 18 amino acids. The CDR3 DNA reads TGTGCCAGCAGCTTAGAGGACGGATCGAGCGGGGGGGCATATGAGCAGTTCTTC. Protein product: CASSLEDGSSGGAYEQFF.

This clone has just a few counts. The chain has TRBV7-9 and TRBJ2-7; D call uncertain. The CDR3 spans 15 residues. CDR1 and CDR2 from the germline V gene are SEHNR and FQNEAQ (reference sequence). V lost 5 bases and J 2 bases, leaving 16 bases between the germline ends. The CDR3 sequence: CASSIRESPPYEQYF. The CDR3 coding sequence is TGTGCCAGCAGCATTAGGGAATCACCTCCCTACGAGCAGTACTTC.

This clone was detected many times. The chain joins TRBV7-8 to TRBJ2-1; TRBD2 matches 16 bases. Germline V gives CDR1 SGHVS, CDR2 FQNEAQ. The CDR3 totals 17 residues. The J segment lost 2 bases and the V segment lost 5 bases, leaving 3 bases of the junction unmatched. The CDR3 DNA is TGTGCCAGCAGCCCCGGGACTAGCGGGAGGGCCTACAATGAGCAGTTCTTC. Its translation: CASSPGTSGRAYNEQFF.

In its sample, this clone was seen many times. The gene calls are TRBV18 and TRBJ2-1; 12 bases are shared with TRBD2. Germline loops: CDR1 KGHSH, CDR2 LQKENI. V lost 5 bases and J lost 5; bases outside the gene matches: 10. The CDR3 has 17 amino acids. CDR3 region: CASSARLAGAGDNEQFF. The CDR3 coding sequence is TGTGCCAGCTCAGCCCGACTAGCGGGGGCTGGGGACAATGAGCAGTTCTTC.

The chain carries TRBV11-2 and TRBJ1-2; no definite D call. This CDR3 is 13 amino acids long. The germline CDR1 and CDR2 sequences are SGHAT and FQNNGV. V lost 1 base to trimming and J lost 4 bases, with 7 bases between them. The CDR3 coding sequence is TGTGCCAGCAGCTTAGGCGGATTCTATGGCTACACCTTC. Translation gives CASSLGGFYGYTF.

This clone was recorded a few times. The chain joins TRBV11-2 to TRBJ2-7, with TRBD1 identical over 7 bases. CDR1 is SGHAT, CDR2 FQNNGV, per germline. V shed 3 bases and J 4 bases; nucleotides not matched to a gene: 3. This CDR3 comprises 13 residues. DNA for the CDR3: TGTGCCAGCAGCTTCCCCAGGGGGTACGAGCAGTACTTC. It codes for CASSFPRGYEQYF.

In this sample, this clone turned up a few times. The chain combines TRBV7-7 with TRBJ2-5; D may be TRBD1 or TRBD2 (5 bases each). Per the germline V gene, CDR1 is SSHAT and CDR2 is FNYEAQ (reference sequence). Trimming cost V 1 base and J 7 bases, with 13 bases left between them. The CDR3 loop spans 14 amino acids. The CDR3 region has the DNA TGTGCCAGCAGCTTAGTGTCGGGACCTCCGACCCAGTACTTC. It codes for CASSLVSGPPTQYF.

The CDR3 DNA follows: TGTGCCAGCAGCCACGACACATCAAGGACTGAAGCTTTCTTT. The encoded protein is CASSHDTSRTEAFF. The chain combines TRBV7-8 with TRBJ1-1, with D hard to call. Germline V gene data show CDR1 as SGHVS and CDR2 as FQNEAQ. CDR3 length: 14 amino acids. Trimming cost V 5 bases and J 5 bases, with 15 bases left between them.

This clone was seen a handful of times. The chain is built from TRBV6-6 and TRBJ1-4; D remains ambiguous. The CDR3 loop spans 12 amino acids. Trimming pared 5 bases from V and 8 bases from J, leaving 9 bases between. CDR1 is MNHNY, CDR2 SVGAGI, per germline (reference sequence). This CDR3 reads CASSVPWEKLFF. The CDR3 DNA reads as TGTGCCAGCAGTGTCCCATGGGAAAAACTGTTTTTT.

The chain recombines TRBV7-8 with TRBJ2-3, with 7 bases aligning to TRBD2. Germline loops: CDR1 SGHVS, CDR2 FQNEAQ. The CDR3 covers 15 residues. V dropped 7 bases and J dropped 2; count of bases not matched to a gene: 9. The CDR3 here is CASNRGEGHTDTQYF. CDR3 in DNA: TGTGCCAGCAACCGCGGGGAGGGCCACACAGATACGCAGTATTTT.

This chain connects TRBV6-1 to TRBJ2-5, with no clear D. Germline values: CDR1 MNHNS, CDR2 SASEGT. CDR3 size: 13 residues. V lost 5 bases, J lost 0 bases, and 7 bases lay in between. In DNA form, the CDR3 reads TGTGCCAGCAGTTTCCGGTACCAAGAGACCCAGTACTTC. It codes for CASSFRYQETQYF.

The sample holds a few counts of this clone. The chain links TRBV4-3 to TRBJ2-5; the D gene is possibly TRBD1 (5 bases). This CDR3 is built from 13 residues. Trimming stripped 2 bases from V and 5 bases from J, with 9 bases between. Germline CDR1 and CDR2: LGHNA and YSLEER. The CDR3 protein is CASSQFSGETQYF. CDR3 DNA: TGCGCCAGCAGCCAATTTTCAGGGGAGACCCAGTACTTC.

The V call is TRBV19, the J call TRBJ1-2; 10 bases are a match to TRBD1. Trimming took 2 bases from V and 5 from J; bases not matched to a gene: 8. CDR1 is LNHDA, CDR2 SQIVND, per germline (reference sequence). The CDR3 spans 16 residues. The CDR3 sequence is CASSISSMDRGYGYTF. The CDR3 DNA is TGTGCCAGTAGTATATCCTCGATGGACAGGGGGTATGGCTACACCTTC.

The J gene is TRBJ2-4, the V gene TRBV6-4; 8 bases fit TRBD1. Unmatched junction bases numbered 11, after V lost 5 bases and J lost 8 bases. The CDR3 runs 15 residues. From germline, CDR1 is MRHNA and CDR2 SNTAGT. The CDR3 reads CASSPPTGVRDIQYF. DNA for the CDR3: TGTGCCAGCAGTCCACCGACAGGGGTCCGAGACATTCAGTACTTC.

Only a few counts were recorded for this clone. V gene TRBV19 combines with J gene TRBJ2-2; no reliable D call. CDR3 length equals 12 residues. Germline values: CDR1 LNHDA, CDR2 SQIVND (reference sequence). V dropped 4 bases and J dropped 6 bases, with 6 bases sitting between them. CDR3 bases: TGTGCCAGTAGTAGGCCCTCCGGGGAGCTGTTTTTT. This codes for CASSRPSGELFF.